This T cell receptor beta chain is from a study of shared clonotypes between healthy human individuals. General study findings and limits: Estimated richness values were generally larger in naive subsets than in memory subsets. Non-shared clonotypes were found to have lower generation probabilities than the clonotypes that were shared by all four of the sorted-subset donors.

Source study methods: ImmunoSEQ output lacked quality scores and full-length reads, limiting matched filtering. Profiled with immunoSEQ multiplex PCR; TCRdb holds only in-frame clones, not every one. V, J and clone size are taken as reported in that table, and D and trimming were inferred from the DNA itself. The sample has about 120,000 clones, around 68% seen once. Details on this clone: Antigen unknown.

The CDR3 is 16 residues long. Trimming took 5 bases from V and 3 from J; bases not matched to a gene: 10. Germline loops: CDR1 MNHEY, CDR2 SMNVEV (reference sequence). The chain links TRBV27 to TRBJ2-7, with 10 bases fitting TRBD2. Sequenced material: memory CD8+ T cells sorted from blood. Sample subset: CD45RO+ cells pooled with CCR7-negative TemRA cells. The sequence was collected from a woman under 40 in good health. CDR3 in DNA: TGTGCCAGCAGTCCAGGACTAGCGGCCATGTACTACGAGCAGTACTTC. Amino acid sequence: CASSPGLAAMYYEQYF.